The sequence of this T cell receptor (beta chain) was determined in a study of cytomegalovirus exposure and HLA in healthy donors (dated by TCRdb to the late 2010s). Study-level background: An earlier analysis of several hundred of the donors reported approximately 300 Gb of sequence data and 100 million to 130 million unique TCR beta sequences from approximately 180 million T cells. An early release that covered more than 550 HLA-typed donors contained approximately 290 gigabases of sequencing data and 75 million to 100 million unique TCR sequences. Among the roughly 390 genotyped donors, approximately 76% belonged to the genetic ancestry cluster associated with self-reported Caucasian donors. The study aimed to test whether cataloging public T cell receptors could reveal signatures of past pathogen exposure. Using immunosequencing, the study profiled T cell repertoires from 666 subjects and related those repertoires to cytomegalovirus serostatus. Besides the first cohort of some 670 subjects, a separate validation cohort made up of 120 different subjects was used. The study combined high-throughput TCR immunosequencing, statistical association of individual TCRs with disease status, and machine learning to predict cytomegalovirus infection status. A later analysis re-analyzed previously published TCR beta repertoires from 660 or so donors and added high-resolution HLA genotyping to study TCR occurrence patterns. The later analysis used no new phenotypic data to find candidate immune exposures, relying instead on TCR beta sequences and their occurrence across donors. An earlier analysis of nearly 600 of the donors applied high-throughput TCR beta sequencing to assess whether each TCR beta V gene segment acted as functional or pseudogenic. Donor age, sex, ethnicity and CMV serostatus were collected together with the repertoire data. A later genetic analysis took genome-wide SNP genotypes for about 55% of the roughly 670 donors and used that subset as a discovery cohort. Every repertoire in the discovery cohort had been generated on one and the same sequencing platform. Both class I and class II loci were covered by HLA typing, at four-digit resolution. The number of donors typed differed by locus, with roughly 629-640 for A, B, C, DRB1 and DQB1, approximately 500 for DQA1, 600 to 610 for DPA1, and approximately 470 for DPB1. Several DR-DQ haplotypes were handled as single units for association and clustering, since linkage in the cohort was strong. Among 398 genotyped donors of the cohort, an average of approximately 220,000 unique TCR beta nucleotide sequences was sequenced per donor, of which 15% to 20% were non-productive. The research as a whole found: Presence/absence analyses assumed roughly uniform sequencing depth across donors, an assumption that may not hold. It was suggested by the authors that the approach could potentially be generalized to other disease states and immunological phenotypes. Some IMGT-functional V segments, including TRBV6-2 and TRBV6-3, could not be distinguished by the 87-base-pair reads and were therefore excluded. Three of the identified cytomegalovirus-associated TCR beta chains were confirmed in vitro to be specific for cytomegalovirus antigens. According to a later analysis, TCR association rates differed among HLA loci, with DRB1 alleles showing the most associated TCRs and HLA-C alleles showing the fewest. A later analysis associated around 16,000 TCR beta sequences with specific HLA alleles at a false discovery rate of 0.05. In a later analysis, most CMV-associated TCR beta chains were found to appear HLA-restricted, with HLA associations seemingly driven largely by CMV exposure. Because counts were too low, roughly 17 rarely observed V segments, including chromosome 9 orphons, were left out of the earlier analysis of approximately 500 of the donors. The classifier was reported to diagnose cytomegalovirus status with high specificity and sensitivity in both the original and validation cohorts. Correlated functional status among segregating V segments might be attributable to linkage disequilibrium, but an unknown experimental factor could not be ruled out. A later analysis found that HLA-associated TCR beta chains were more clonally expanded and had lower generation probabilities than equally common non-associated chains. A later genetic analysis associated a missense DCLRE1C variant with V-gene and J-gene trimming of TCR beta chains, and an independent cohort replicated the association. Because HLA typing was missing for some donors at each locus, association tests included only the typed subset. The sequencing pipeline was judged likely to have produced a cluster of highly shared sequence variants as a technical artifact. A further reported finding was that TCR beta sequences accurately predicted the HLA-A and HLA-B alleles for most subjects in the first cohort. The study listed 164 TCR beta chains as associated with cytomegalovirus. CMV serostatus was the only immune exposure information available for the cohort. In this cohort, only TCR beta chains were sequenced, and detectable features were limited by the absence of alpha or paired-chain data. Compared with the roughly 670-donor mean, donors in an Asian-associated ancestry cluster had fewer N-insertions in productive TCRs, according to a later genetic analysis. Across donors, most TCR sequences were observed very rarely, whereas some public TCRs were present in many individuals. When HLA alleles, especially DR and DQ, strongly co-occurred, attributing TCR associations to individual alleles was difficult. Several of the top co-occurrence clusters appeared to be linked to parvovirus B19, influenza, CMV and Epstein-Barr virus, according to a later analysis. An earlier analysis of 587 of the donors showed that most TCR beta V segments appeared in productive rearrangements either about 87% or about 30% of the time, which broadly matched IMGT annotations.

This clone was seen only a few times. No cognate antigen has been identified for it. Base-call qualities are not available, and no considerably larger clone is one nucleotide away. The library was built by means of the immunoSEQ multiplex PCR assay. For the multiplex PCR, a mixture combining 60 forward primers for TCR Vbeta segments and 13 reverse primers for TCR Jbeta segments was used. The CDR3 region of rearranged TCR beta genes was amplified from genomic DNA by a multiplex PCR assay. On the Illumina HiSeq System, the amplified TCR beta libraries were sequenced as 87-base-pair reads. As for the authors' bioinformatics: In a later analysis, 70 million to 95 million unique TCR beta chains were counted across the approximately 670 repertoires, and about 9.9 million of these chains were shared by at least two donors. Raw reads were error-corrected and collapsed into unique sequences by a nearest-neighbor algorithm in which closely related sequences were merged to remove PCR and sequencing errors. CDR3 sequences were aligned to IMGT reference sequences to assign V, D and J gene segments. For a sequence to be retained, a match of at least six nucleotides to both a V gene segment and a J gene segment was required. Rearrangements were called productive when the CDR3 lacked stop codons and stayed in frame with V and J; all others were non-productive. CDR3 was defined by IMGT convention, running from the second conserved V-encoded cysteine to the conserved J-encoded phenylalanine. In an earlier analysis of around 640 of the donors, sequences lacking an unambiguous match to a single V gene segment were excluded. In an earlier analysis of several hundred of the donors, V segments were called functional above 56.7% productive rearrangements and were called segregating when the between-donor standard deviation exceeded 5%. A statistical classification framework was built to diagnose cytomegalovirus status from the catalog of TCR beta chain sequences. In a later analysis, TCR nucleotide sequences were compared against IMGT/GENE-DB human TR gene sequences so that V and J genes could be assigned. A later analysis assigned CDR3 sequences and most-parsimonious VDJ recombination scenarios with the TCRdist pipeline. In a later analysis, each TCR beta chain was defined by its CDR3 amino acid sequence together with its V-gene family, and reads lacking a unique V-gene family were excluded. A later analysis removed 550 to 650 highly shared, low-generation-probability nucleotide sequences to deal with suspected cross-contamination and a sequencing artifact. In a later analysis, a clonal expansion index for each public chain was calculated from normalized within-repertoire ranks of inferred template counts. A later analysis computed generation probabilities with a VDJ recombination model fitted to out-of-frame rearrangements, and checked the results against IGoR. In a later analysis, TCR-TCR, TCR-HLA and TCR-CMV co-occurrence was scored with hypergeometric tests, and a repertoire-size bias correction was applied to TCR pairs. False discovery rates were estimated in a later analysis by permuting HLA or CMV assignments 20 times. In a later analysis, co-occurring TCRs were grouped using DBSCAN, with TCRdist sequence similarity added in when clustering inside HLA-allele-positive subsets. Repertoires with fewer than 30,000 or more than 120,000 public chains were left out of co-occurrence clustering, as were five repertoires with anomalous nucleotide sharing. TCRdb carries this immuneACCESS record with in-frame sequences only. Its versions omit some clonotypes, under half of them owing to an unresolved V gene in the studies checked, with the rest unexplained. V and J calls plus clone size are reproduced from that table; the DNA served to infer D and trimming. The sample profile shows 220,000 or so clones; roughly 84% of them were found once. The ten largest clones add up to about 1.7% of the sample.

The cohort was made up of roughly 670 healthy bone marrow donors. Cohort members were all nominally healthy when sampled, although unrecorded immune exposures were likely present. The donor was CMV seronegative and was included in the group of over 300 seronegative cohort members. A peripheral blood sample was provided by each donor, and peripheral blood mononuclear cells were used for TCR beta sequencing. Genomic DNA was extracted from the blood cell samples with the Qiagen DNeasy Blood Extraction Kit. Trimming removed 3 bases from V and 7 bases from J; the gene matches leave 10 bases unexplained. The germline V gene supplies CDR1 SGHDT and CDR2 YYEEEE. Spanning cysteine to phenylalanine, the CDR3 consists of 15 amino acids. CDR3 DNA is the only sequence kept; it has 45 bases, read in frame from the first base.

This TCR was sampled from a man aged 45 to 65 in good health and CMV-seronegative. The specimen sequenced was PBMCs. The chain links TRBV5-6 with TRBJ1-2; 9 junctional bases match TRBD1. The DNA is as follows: TGTGCCAGCAGCTGGAGGGGACAGGGTTTCAGTGGCTACACCTTC. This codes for CASSWRGQGFSGYTF.